This TCR beta chain emerged from a study of cytomegalovirus exposure and HLA in healthy donors. Whole-study results and caveats: A later analysis reportedly found fewer N-insertions in an Asian-associated ancestry cluster than the roughly 670-donor mean. Presence/absence analyses supposed approximately even sequencing depth among donors. In a later analysis, across HLA loci, associated TCR counts were highest for DRB1, lowest for HLA-C.

This clone came up a few times. Its matching antigen is unknown. This CDR3 spans 16 amino acids. From germline, CDR1 is SGDLS and CDR2 YYNGEE. The V and J ends lost 0 bases and 0 bases, in that order; junction bases with no gene match: 2. This PCR relied on a set of 60 Vbeta primers and 13 Jbeta primers. Authors' methods: Later, tens of millions of unique TCR beta chains were counted in an analysis, and approximately 9.9 million of them were shared. The repertoire was sequenced with immunoSEQ multiplex PCR; TCRdb's copy has only in-frame clones and lacks some. V and J calls and clone size are as listed in that table; D and trimming were resolved from the DNA. This table has over 65,000 clones, around 67% appearing once.

The TCR originated in a woman in her fifties or sixties in good health and CMV-seropositive. Input material: PBMCs. This chain connects TRBV9 to TRBJ2-4, with 8 bases aligning to TRBD1. This chain's CDR3 is CASSVGQGIAKNIQYF. The CDR3 nucleotides are TGTGCCAGCAGCGTAGGACAGGGGATAGCCAAAAACATTCAGTACTTC.